Listed below are T cell receptor beta chains from one sample, sequenced in a study of CD8+CD57+ T cells in acquired aplastic anemia. Using its own MiXCR run on the reads, TCRdb lists one record per CDR3 protein. The data contain 200,000 to 300,000 distinct CDR3 sequences, around 82% of them singletons. The source material was sorted CD4+, CD8+, or CD8+CD57+ T cells (not recorded which) from PBMCs. These TCRs come from a human donor with aplastic anemia. The CDR3 runs from the conserved cysteine through the conserved F or W. A D gene is named only where the DNA matches it firmly. Only some rows state a clone size, as once, few, many or a class for expanded clones.

J	V	size	D	CDR3	DNA
TRBJ1-1	TRBV11-3	-	-	CASSFGVGGEAFF	TGTGCCAGCAGCTTCGGAGTCGGGGGTGAAGCTTTCTTT
TRBJ2-3	TRBV7-8	once	-	CASGDAGRADQYF	TGTGCCAGCGGGGACGCGGGAAGAGCTGATCAGTATTTT
TRBJ2-1	TRBV6-6	many	-	CASSYSGSNNEQFF	TGTGCCAGCAGTTACTCGGGTAGTAACAATGAGCAGTTCTTC
TRBJ2-4	TRBV9	-	-	CASSAQGGDIQYF	TGTGCCAGCAGCGCCCAGGGTGGGGACATTCAGTACTTC
TRBJ2-1	TRBV9	-	TRBD2	CASSPGTKSSNEQFF	TGTGCCAGCAGCCCAGGGACTAAATCCTCCAATGAGCAGTTCTTC
TRBJ2-1	TRBV24-1	few	TRBD2	CATGTSGHSYNEQFF	TGTGCCACCGGGACTAGCGGGCATTCCTACAATGAGCAGTTCTTC
TRBJ2-1	TRBV2	-	-	CASGDGGTDTQDVDPF	TGTGCCAGCGGGGACGGGGGCACAGACACGCAGGATGTGGACCCATTC
TRBJ2-2	TRBV3-1	-	-	CASSQSRNTGELFF	TGTGCCAGCAGCCAAAGCAGAAACACCGGGGAGCTGTTTTTT
TRBJ1-5	TRBV6-5	few	-	CTSSALDRDLRVGVSNQPQHF	TGTACCAGCAGTGCCCTCGATAGGGATCTTCGCGTCGGGGTCAGCAATCAGCCCCAGCATTTT
TRBJ1-2	TRBV29-1	-	TRBD1	CSVEDREGYTF	TGCAGCGTTGAGGACAGGGAAGGCTACACCTTC
TRBJ2-7	TRBV4-3	many	-	CASSQGPGEQYF	TGCGCCAGCAGCCAAGGGCCGGGAGAGCAGTACTTC
TRBJ1-5	TRBV7-8	-	-	CASSLAGVNQPQHF	TGTGCCAGCAGCTTGGCAGGGGTCAATCAGCCCCAGCATTTT
TRBJ2-2	TRBV2	-	-	CASGDGGTDTEYFFF	TGTGCCAGCGGCGACGGGGGCACAGATACGGAGTATTTTTTTTTT
TRBJ1-1	TRBV7-9	-	-	CASSLEVGAIVVVF	TGTGCCAGCAGCTTGGAGGTGGGGGCCATTGTTGTTGTCTTT
TRBJ2-3	TRBV19	few	TRBD2	CASSIAGGPYNQYF	TGTGCCAGTAGTATAGCGGGAGGTCCCTACAATCAGTATTTT
TRBJ1-1	TRBV7-9	-	-	CASSPQQRAGAEAFF	TGTGCCAGCAGCCCCCAACAGAGGGCCGGGGCCGAAGCTTTCTTT
TRBJ2-1	TRBV2	many	TRBD2	CASSDLGSGGGYNEQFF	TGTGCCAGCAGTGATCTGGGCTCGGGGGGGGGGTACAATGAGCAGTTCTTC
TRBJ1-1	TRBV2	-	TRBD1	CASRFDLTGNPDAFF	TGTGCCAGCAGGTTCGATCTGACAGGGAACCCTGATGCTTTCTTT
TRBJ1-3	TRBV19	few	-	CASSAASSGNTIYF	TGTGCCAGTAGTGCGGCAAGCTCTGGAAACACCATATATTTT
TRBJ2-3	TRBV10-3	once	TRBD2	CAISGLAGRDTQYF	TGTGCCATCTCAGGACTAGCGGGACGGGATACGCAGTATTTT
TRBJ2-1	TRBV7-8	-	-	CASSQGGGNDTDEQFF	TGTGCCAGCAGCCAGGGGGGAGGAAACGATACGGATGAGCAGTTCTTC
TRBJ2-7	TRBV29-1	-	-	CSVEGDLPYEQYF	TGCAGCGTTGAAGGGGACCTACCCTACGAGCAGTACTTC
TRBJ2-7	TRBV9	-	-	CASSAGYYEQYF	TGTGCCAGCAGCGCGGGTTACTACGAGCAGTACTTC
TRBJ2-3	TRBV24-1	-	-	CATSVPTAPEAQFF	TGTGCCACCAGTGTTCCCACCGCTCCCGAGGCGCAGTTTTTT
TRBJ2-7	TRBV29-1	-	-	CSVTRWAGALRVKYF	TGCAGCGTTACAAGGTGGGCAGGGGCCCTCCGGGTGAAGTACTTC
TRBJ2-7	TRBV7-9	-	-	CASSGRGSACKEYF	TGTGCCAGCAGCGGCCGAGGAAGCGCGTGCAAGGAGTACTTC
TRBJ2-6	TRBV7-2	-	-	CASSSGLNEQYVGVLTF	-
TRBJ1-2	TRBV7-3	once	-	CASSLTSAMSSSSYTF	TGTGCCAGCAGCTTGACTAGCGCCATGAGCAGTTCTTCCTACACCTTC
TRBJ1-2	TRBV5-1	-	-	CASSLLGGDYGYTF	TGCGCCAGCAGCTTGCTTGGGGGGGACTATGGCTACACCTTC
TRBJ2-3	TRBV9	-	-	CASREGDRHGGNF	TGTGCCAGCAGGGAGGGGGACCGACATGGGGGGAACTTT
TRBJ1-5	TRBV7-9	-	-	CASSQGHNYRPHDF	TGTGCCAGCAGCCAAGGGCATAACTATCGGCCCCACGATTTT
TRBJ2-1	TRBV2	-	TRBD2	CASSEGGSNEQFF	TGTGCCAGCAGTGAGGGGGGGAGCAATGAGCAGTTCTTC
TRBJ2-3	TRBV7-2	once	-	CASSSAGNNQTQYF	TGTGCCAGCAGCTCAGCGGGCAACAACCAGACGCAGTATTTT
TRBJ2-3	TRBV7-9	-	-	CASSRLEGFGPGTF	-
TRBJ2-1	TRBV10-3	-	TRBD1	CASGPGQIYNEQFF	TGTGCCAGCGGACCGGGACAGATCTACAATGAGCAGTTCTTC
TRBJ2-5	TRBV11-1	-	-	CATSISSDQETQYF	TGTGCCACCAGCATAAGCTCAGACCAAGAGACCCAGTACTTC
TRBJ2-7	TRBV20-1	-	TRBD2	CGAPSTLAGLSSYEQYF	TGCGGTGCCCCGAGCACCCTAGCGGGCTTGAGCTCCTACGAGCAGTACTTC
TRBJ2-5	TRBV7-2	-	-	CASSLAGSPGAQYYF	TGTGCCAGCAGCTTAGCGGGGAGTCCCGGAGCGCAGTATTACTTC
TRBJ2-1	TRBV19	few	TRBD1	CASSTGQYNEQFF	TGTGCCAGTAGTACGGGACAGTACAATGAGCAGTTCTTC
TRBJ1-6	TRBV15	-	-	CATSTDSVQETHYF	TGTGCCACCAGCACAGACAGCGTGCAAGAAACCCACTACTTT
TRBJ2-5	TRBV20-1	-	-	CSATRGARETQYF	TGCAGTGCCACCAGGGGGGCTCGGGAGACCCAGTACTTC